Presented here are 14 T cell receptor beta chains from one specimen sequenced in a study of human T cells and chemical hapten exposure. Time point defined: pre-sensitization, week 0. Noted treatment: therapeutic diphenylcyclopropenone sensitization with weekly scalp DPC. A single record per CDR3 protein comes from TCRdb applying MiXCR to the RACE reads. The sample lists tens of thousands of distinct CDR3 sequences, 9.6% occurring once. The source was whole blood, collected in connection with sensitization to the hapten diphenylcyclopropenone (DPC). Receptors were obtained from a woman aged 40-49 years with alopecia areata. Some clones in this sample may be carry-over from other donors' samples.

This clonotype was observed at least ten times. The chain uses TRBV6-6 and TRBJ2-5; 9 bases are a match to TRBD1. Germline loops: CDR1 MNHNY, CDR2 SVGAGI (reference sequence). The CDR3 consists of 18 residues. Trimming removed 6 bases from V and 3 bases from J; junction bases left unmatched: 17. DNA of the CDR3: TGTGCCAGCAGCTCGACCCACCCCTTGGACAGGGGTGAAGAGACCCAGTACTTC. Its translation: CASSSTHPLDRGEETQYF.

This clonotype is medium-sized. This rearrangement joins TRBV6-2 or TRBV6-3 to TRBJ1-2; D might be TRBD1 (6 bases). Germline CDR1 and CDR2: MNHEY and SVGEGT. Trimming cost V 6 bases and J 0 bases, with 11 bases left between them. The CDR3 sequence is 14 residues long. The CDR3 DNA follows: TGTGCCAGCAGCTTCGGACAGTCTAACTATGGCTACACCTTC. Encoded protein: CASSFGQSNYGYTF.

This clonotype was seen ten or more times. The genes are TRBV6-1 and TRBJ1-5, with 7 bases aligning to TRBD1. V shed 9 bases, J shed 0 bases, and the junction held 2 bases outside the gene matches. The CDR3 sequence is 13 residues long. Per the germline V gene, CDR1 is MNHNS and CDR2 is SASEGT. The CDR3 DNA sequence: TGTGCCAGTCGGGACAGTAGCAATCAGCCCCAGCATTTT. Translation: CASRDSSNQPQHF.

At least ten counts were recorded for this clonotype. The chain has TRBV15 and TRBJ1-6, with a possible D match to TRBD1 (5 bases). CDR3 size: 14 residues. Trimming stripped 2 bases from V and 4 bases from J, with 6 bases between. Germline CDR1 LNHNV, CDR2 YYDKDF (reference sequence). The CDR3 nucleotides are TGTGCCACCAGCAGACAGGGTTATAATTCACCCCTCCACTTT. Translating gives CATSRQGYNSPLHF.

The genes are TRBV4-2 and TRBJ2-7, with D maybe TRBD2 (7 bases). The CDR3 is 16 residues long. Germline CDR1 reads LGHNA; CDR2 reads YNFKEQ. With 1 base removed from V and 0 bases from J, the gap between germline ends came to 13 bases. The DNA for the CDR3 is TGTGCCAGCAGCCAAGTATCTAGGGGGGGCTCCTACGAGCAGTACTTC. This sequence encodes CASSQVSRGGSYEQYF.

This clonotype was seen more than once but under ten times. DNA of the CDR3: TGTGCCAGCAGCTTGGACGTAAGCTCCTACAATGAGCAGTTCTTC. Translation: CASSLDVSSYNEQFF. J is TRBJ2-1 and V is TRBV7-2, with D unresolved. CDR1 and CDR2 (germline): SGHTA, FQGNSA. V was trimmed by 3 bases and J by 0 bases, leaving 9 bases between them. The CDR3 covers 15 residues.

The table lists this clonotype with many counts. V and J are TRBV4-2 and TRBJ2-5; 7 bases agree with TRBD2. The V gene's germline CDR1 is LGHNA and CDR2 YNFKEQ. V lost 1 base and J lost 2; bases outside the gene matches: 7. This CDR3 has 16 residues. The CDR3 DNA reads TGTGCCAGCAGCCAAGGGAGCGGGGCAGGACAAGAGACCCAGTACTTC. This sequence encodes CASSQGSGAGQETQYF.

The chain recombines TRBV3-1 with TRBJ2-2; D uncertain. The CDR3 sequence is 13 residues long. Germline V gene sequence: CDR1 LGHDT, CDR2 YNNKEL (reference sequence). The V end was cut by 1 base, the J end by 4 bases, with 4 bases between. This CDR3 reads CASSQAPTGELFF. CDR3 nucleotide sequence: TGTGCCAGCAGCCAAGCGCCCACCGGGGAGCTGTTTTTT.

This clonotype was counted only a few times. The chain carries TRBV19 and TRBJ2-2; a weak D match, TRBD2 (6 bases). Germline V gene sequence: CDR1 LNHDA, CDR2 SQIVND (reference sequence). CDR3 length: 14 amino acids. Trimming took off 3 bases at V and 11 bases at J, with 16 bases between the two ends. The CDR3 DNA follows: TGTGCCAGTAGTATTGGGACCGGGCGGGGTGAGCTGTTTTTT. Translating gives CASSIGTGRGELFF.

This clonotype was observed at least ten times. The CDR3 region is CASSPRLIPGQVNYGYTF. CDR3 bases: TGTGCCAGCAGCCCCCGATTAATACCGGGACAGGTTAACTATGGCTACACCTTC. The chain couples TRBV7-2 to TRBJ1-2; 8 bases match TRBD1. Germline V lookup: CDR1 SGHTA, CDR2 FQGNSA. J lost 1 base, V lost 5 bases, and 15 bases had no gene match. The CDR3 totals 18 residues.

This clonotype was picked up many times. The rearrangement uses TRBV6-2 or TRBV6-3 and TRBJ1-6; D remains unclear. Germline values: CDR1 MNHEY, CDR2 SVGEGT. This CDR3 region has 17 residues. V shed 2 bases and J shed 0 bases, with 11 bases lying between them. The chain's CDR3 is CASSYQAAGSYNSPLHF. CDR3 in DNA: TGTGCCAGCAGTTACCAGGCCGCCGGCTCCTATAATTCACCCCTCCACTTT.

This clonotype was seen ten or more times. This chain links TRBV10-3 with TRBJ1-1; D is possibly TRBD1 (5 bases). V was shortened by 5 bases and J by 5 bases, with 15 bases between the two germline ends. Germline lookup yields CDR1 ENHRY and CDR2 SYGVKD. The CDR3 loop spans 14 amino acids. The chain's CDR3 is CAISSTVEGTEAFF. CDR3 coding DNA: TGTGCCATCAGTTCGACAGTAGAGGGTACTGAAGCTTTCTTT.

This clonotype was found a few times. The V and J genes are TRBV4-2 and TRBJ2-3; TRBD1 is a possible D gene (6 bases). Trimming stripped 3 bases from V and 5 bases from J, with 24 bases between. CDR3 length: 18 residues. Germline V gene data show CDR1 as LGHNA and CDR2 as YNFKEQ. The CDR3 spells CASSHPFGRGQVGDTQYF. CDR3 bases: TGTGCCAGCAGCCATCCCTTCGGCCGGGGACAAGTGGGAGATACGCAGTATTTT.

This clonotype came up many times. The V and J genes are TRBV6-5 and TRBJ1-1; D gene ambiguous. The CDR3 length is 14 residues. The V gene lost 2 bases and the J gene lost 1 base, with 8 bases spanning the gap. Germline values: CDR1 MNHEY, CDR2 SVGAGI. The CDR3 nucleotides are TGTGCCAGCAGTTACATCGCGAAGAACACTGAAGCTTTCTTT. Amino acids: CASSYIAKNTEAFF.